The clone carrying this T cell receptor beta chain was counted a few times. This sample is drawn from a study of blood T cell repertoires in COVID-19. About the study: COVID-19 samples collected from the United States, Italy and Spain covered acute and convalescent phases. PBMCs, B-cell-depleted T cells, or T cells provided the cDNA or gDNA that made up the material.

Authors' analysis steps: Amplification with reference gene primers provided the estimates of nucleated cell counts. This table comes from immunoSEQ multiplex PCR, and its TCRdb copy is limited to in-frame clones, with some not included. V, J and clone size derive from that table, while D and trimming were established from the DNA sequence. The data hold fewer than 80,000 clones, with nearly 90% observed a single time. This clonotype was sampled from a woman between 45 and 60 years old with active COVID-19. The sequenced sample was peripheral blood.

The CDR3, as DNA: TGCGCCAGCAGTGAGTCGGGGAGAGCGGGGGAGCAGTACTTC. It yields the protein CASSESGRAGEQYF. This rearrangement joins TRBV10-1 to TRBJ2-7; TRBD2 matches at 7 bases. In germline, CDR1 is WNHNN, CDR2 SYGVQD (reference sequence). The V gene end was trimmed by 0 bases and the J gene end by 7 bases; junction bases not matched to a gene: 6. The CDR3 spans 14 residues.